This passage covers 10 T cell receptor beta chains from one sample sequenced in a study of blood T cell repertoires in COVID-19. Produced via immunoSEQ multiplex PCR; TCRdb's table is partial and in-frame only. The sample consists of around 83,000 clones, 86% of them appearing once. What was sequenced was peripheral blood. The receptor source for this set is a man aged 50-60 years with active or convalescent COVID-19.

This clone was seen only once. The V call is TRBV14, the J call TRBJ2-3; D gene unclear. This CDR3 is 16 amino acids long. The V gene lost 1 base and the J gene lost 9 bases, with 20 bases spanning the gap. The V gene's germline CDR1 is SGHDN and CDR2 FVKESK. CDR3 region: CASSQGRHPGLGTQYF. CDR3 DNA sequence: TGTGCCAGCAGCCAAGGCCGACACCCCGGATTAGGAACGCAGTATTTT.

The V and J genes are TRBV28 and TRBJ2-7; 7 bases are shared with TRBD2. With V trimmed by 2 bases and J by 0 bases, 7 bases remained unmatched. The germline gives CDR1 MDHEN, CDR2 SYDVKM. The CDR3 extends over 16 amino acids. The CDR3 reads CASSLRGAGSSYEQYF. CDR3 bases: TGTGCCAGCAGTTTAAGAGGAGCGGGGAGCTCCTACGAGCAGTACTTC.

This clone was recorded many times. The rearrangement uses TRBV27 and TRBJ1-4, with D possibly TRBD1 on 6 matching bases. V was cut by 4 bases and J by 5 bases, with 14 bases left in between. The CDR3 is 15 residues long. Germline V gives CDR1 MNHEY, CDR2 SMNVEV (reference sequence). For the CDR3, the DNA is TGTGCCAGCAGTTCCGCGGGGGCGCGGAATGAAAAACTGTTTTTT. It encodes CASSSAGARNEKLFF.

V and J are TRBV7-2 and TRBJ2-3; TRBD2 might be the D (5 bases). CDR3 length: 15 amino acids. Between the trimmed V and J ends, which lost 0 bases and 2 bases, there was a span of 9 bases. Germline CDR1 SGHTA, CDR2 FQGNSA. The CDR3 nucleotides are TGTGCCAGCAGCTTAGCTGGCGGGTACACAGATACGCAGTATTTT. This translates into CASSLAGGYTDTQYF.

The chain is built from TRBV6-5 and TRBJ2-3; D may be TRBD2 (6 bases). The V end lost 2 bases, the J end lost 0 bases, and 9 bases lay between the germline ends. This CDR3 spans 15 amino acids. The germline V gene has CDR1 MNHEY and CDR2 SVGAGI. CDR3 bases: TGTGCCAGCAGTTACCGAGCGGGTAGCACAGATACGCAGTATTTT. Amino acids: CASSYRAGSTDTQYF.

This chain joins TRBV18 and TRBJ1-4; no reliable D call. The CDR3 contains 14 residues. The germline V gene has CDR1 KGHSH and CDR2 LQKENI. V shed 2 bases and J shed 5 bases, with 9 bases lying between them. This CDR3 is CASSPNDGNEKLFF. Here the CDR3 DNA reads TGTGCCAGCTCACCAAACGACGGGAATGAAAAACTGTTTTTT.

V usage is TRBV29-1 and J usage is TRBJ1-1; D possibly corresponds to TRBD1 (6 bases). Trimming removed 7 bases from V and 4 bases from J, with 22 bases in between. Germline CDR1 is SQVTM and CDR2 is ANQGSEA. The CDR3 covers 15 residues. This CDR3 is CSAETGRGYGTEAFF. CDR3 DNA sequence: TGCAGCGCCGAGACGGGGAGGGGGTATGGCACTGAAGCTTTCTTT. Drawing the rest from reference TRBV29-1 and TRBJ1-1, the complete variable domain is SAVISQKPSRDICQRGTSLTIQCQVDSQVTMMFWYRQQPGQSLTLIATANQGSEATYESGFVIDKFPISRPNLTFSTLTVSNMSPEDSSIYLCSAETGRGYGTEAFFGQGTRLTVV.

The rearrangement uses TRBV21-1 and TRBJ1-4. TRBV21-1 represents a pseudogene. The CDR3 is 21 amino acids. The CDR3 region has the DNA TGTGCCAGCAGCTCCCGGGGAGGGGCAGGGCCTATACCAGCAACTAATGAAAAACTGTTTTTT. Protein: CASSSRGGAGPIPATNEKLFF.

This clone was counted a single time. V and J are TRBV28 and TRBJ1-5, with D perhaps TRBD1 (6 bases). CDR3 length equals 17 residues. Germline V gene sequence: CDR1 MDHEN, CDR2 SYDVKM. V gave up 6 bases and J gave up 4 bases, with 22 bases separating them. CDR3 residues: CASREDSRAPLNQPQHF. The CDR3 region has the DNA TGTGCCAGCAGGGAGGACAGTCGGGCTCCGTTAAATCAGCCCCAGCATTTT. The variable domain in full, with the rest retrieved from reference TRBV28 and TRBJ1-5, is DVKVTQSSRYLVKRTGEKVFLECVQDMDHENMFWYRQDPGLGLRLIYFSYDVKMKEKGDIPEGYSVSREKKERFSLILESASTNQTSMYLCASREDSRAPLNQPQHFGDGTRLSIL.

The genes are TRBV10-3 and TRBJ1-6; D unclear. The CDR3 totals 14 residues. Deletions cut 2 bases from V and 10 bases from J, with 12 bases between. Germline CDR1 reads ENHRY; CDR2 reads SYGVKD. CDR3 residues: CAISEADQRSPLHF. In DNA form, the CDR3 reads TGTGCCATCAGTGAGGCGGACCAGCGGTCACCCCTCCACTTT.